These 4 T cell receptor beta chains were sequenced from one sample in a study of molecular identifiers for immune sequencing clone quantification. TCRdb reanalysed the PCR reads using MiXCR and keeps one entry per CDR3 protein. The profile covers some 97,000 distinct CDR3 sequences, with roughly 38% appearing a single time and under 5.5% taken by the ten largest. The sequenced sample was naive CD8+ T cells from blood, with Jurkat cell RNA spiked in. The subset here: FACS-sorted CD8+CD4-CCR7+CD45RA+ naive T cells. The receptors shown here come from a human donor in good health. Some libraries in this study had Jurkat cell RNA spiked in.

This clonotype was counted many times. The genes are TRBV28 and TRBJ1-5; TRBD1 is a possible D gene (6 bases). CDR1 is MDHEN, CDR2 SYDVKM, per germline. With 2 bases removed from V and 5 bases from J, the gap between germline ends came to 10 bases. This CDR3 is built from 14 residues. Here the CDR3 reads CASSLVGGYQPQHF. DNA for the CDR3: TGTGCCAGCAGTTTAGTCGGGGGCTATCAGCCCCAGCATTTT.

The chain uses TRBV19 and TRBJ1-5; D unclear. Trimming took 3 bases from V and 1 from J, leaving 10 bases between them. The CDR3 totals 15 residues. Germline V gene lookup returns CDR1 LNHDA and CDR2 SQIVND (reference sequence). CDR3 nucleotides: TGTGCCAGTAGTATTTATCCGGCAAGCAATCAGCCCCAGCATTTT. Encoded protein: CASSIYPASNQPQHF.

At least ten counts were recorded for this clonotype. The chain carries TRBV19 and TRBJ2-2; D not certain. The CDR3 runs to 14 residues. The V gene's germline CDR1 is LNHDA and CDR2 SQIVND (reference sequence). V gave up 5 bases and J gave up 1 base, with 8 bases separating them. CDR3 region: CASSRAENTGELFF. CDR3 DNA: TGTGCCAGTAGTCGGGCGGAGAACACCGGGGAGCTGTTTTTT.

This clonotype was counted a few times. This rearrangement joins TRBV9 to TRBJ2-6, with 8 bases fitting TRBD1. Germline lookup yields CDR1 SGDLS and CDR2 YYNGEE. With 3 bases clipped from V and 0 bases from J, the junction kept 8 bases outside the gene matches. The CDR3 length is 18 residues. CDR3 residues: CASSGPGQARSGANVLTF. CDR3 nucleotides: TGTGCCAGCAGCGGTCCGGGACAGGCCCGCTCTGGGGCCAACGTCCTGACTTTC.